The T cell receptor beta chain described here comes from a study of CD8 T cells in ankylosing spondylitis (dated by TCRdb to the late 2010s). The study in broad terms: The study profiled T cell receptor beta repertoires in healthy donors and ankylosing spondylitis patients to find disease-linked TCR variants. The whole study cohort included 85 to 120 healthy donors and 20 to 30 ankylosing spondylitis patients. Peripheral blood samples were taken, and synovial fluid was additionally collected from ankylosing spondylitis patients. Study-level results and caveats: The disease-linked clones showed a CD8+ phenotype and occurred at relatively low frequencies in peripheral blood. Some motif variants were previously reported in synovial fluid and blood of reactive arthritis patients, suggesting common disease-initiation mechanisms. According to the report, matched synovial fluid samples from ankylosing spondylitis patients were significantly enriched for the disease-linked clones. A TCR beta motif of about 8 highly homologous amino acid variants appeared characteristic of blood from ankylosing spondylitis patients.

TCRdb lists the instrument as Illumina HiSeq 2500. TCR beta libraries were prepared by quantitative 5'-RACE with molecular barcodes. As for the original processing: A new computational method based on a probabilistic model of VDJ rearrangement was used to identify disease-linked TCR variants. TCRdb took the public reads, trimmed them with fastp at Q25, ran MiXCR for clone calling and kept in-frame beta chains. Rows are combined by CDR3 protein, so each entry shows the most common genes and DNA. Here the V and J calls rest on TCRdb's processing, not on the authors' analysis. Present in this sample are roughly 150,000 distinct CDR3 sequences, 8.5% to 10% of which were seen just once. The biggest ten clones account for more than 13% of the sample. This clonotype was observed many times. It has no known antigen specificity. No base-level quality is on record; no much larger clone is a single base apart.

V trim: 5 bases; J trim: 0 bases; unmatched bases: 10. From the germline V gene (reference sequence), CDR1 is LNHNV and CDR2 is YYDKDF. The CDR3 spans 17 residues, from the cysteine through the phenylalanine. Only the CDR3 region is kept as DNA, spanning 51 bases read in frame from base 1. This sequence uses TRBV15 and TRBJ2-1, with TRBD2 matching 7 junction bases. Sample: blood, either unsorted or a sorted T cell fraction (not recorded which). The receptor was isolated from a female donor with ankylosing spondylitis or in good health (not recorded which). The CDR3 corresponds to CATSLGGSQPSYNEQFF. The DNA sequence is as follows: TGTGCCACCAGCCTCGGGGGGAGCCAACCCTCCTACAATGAGCAGTTCTTC.